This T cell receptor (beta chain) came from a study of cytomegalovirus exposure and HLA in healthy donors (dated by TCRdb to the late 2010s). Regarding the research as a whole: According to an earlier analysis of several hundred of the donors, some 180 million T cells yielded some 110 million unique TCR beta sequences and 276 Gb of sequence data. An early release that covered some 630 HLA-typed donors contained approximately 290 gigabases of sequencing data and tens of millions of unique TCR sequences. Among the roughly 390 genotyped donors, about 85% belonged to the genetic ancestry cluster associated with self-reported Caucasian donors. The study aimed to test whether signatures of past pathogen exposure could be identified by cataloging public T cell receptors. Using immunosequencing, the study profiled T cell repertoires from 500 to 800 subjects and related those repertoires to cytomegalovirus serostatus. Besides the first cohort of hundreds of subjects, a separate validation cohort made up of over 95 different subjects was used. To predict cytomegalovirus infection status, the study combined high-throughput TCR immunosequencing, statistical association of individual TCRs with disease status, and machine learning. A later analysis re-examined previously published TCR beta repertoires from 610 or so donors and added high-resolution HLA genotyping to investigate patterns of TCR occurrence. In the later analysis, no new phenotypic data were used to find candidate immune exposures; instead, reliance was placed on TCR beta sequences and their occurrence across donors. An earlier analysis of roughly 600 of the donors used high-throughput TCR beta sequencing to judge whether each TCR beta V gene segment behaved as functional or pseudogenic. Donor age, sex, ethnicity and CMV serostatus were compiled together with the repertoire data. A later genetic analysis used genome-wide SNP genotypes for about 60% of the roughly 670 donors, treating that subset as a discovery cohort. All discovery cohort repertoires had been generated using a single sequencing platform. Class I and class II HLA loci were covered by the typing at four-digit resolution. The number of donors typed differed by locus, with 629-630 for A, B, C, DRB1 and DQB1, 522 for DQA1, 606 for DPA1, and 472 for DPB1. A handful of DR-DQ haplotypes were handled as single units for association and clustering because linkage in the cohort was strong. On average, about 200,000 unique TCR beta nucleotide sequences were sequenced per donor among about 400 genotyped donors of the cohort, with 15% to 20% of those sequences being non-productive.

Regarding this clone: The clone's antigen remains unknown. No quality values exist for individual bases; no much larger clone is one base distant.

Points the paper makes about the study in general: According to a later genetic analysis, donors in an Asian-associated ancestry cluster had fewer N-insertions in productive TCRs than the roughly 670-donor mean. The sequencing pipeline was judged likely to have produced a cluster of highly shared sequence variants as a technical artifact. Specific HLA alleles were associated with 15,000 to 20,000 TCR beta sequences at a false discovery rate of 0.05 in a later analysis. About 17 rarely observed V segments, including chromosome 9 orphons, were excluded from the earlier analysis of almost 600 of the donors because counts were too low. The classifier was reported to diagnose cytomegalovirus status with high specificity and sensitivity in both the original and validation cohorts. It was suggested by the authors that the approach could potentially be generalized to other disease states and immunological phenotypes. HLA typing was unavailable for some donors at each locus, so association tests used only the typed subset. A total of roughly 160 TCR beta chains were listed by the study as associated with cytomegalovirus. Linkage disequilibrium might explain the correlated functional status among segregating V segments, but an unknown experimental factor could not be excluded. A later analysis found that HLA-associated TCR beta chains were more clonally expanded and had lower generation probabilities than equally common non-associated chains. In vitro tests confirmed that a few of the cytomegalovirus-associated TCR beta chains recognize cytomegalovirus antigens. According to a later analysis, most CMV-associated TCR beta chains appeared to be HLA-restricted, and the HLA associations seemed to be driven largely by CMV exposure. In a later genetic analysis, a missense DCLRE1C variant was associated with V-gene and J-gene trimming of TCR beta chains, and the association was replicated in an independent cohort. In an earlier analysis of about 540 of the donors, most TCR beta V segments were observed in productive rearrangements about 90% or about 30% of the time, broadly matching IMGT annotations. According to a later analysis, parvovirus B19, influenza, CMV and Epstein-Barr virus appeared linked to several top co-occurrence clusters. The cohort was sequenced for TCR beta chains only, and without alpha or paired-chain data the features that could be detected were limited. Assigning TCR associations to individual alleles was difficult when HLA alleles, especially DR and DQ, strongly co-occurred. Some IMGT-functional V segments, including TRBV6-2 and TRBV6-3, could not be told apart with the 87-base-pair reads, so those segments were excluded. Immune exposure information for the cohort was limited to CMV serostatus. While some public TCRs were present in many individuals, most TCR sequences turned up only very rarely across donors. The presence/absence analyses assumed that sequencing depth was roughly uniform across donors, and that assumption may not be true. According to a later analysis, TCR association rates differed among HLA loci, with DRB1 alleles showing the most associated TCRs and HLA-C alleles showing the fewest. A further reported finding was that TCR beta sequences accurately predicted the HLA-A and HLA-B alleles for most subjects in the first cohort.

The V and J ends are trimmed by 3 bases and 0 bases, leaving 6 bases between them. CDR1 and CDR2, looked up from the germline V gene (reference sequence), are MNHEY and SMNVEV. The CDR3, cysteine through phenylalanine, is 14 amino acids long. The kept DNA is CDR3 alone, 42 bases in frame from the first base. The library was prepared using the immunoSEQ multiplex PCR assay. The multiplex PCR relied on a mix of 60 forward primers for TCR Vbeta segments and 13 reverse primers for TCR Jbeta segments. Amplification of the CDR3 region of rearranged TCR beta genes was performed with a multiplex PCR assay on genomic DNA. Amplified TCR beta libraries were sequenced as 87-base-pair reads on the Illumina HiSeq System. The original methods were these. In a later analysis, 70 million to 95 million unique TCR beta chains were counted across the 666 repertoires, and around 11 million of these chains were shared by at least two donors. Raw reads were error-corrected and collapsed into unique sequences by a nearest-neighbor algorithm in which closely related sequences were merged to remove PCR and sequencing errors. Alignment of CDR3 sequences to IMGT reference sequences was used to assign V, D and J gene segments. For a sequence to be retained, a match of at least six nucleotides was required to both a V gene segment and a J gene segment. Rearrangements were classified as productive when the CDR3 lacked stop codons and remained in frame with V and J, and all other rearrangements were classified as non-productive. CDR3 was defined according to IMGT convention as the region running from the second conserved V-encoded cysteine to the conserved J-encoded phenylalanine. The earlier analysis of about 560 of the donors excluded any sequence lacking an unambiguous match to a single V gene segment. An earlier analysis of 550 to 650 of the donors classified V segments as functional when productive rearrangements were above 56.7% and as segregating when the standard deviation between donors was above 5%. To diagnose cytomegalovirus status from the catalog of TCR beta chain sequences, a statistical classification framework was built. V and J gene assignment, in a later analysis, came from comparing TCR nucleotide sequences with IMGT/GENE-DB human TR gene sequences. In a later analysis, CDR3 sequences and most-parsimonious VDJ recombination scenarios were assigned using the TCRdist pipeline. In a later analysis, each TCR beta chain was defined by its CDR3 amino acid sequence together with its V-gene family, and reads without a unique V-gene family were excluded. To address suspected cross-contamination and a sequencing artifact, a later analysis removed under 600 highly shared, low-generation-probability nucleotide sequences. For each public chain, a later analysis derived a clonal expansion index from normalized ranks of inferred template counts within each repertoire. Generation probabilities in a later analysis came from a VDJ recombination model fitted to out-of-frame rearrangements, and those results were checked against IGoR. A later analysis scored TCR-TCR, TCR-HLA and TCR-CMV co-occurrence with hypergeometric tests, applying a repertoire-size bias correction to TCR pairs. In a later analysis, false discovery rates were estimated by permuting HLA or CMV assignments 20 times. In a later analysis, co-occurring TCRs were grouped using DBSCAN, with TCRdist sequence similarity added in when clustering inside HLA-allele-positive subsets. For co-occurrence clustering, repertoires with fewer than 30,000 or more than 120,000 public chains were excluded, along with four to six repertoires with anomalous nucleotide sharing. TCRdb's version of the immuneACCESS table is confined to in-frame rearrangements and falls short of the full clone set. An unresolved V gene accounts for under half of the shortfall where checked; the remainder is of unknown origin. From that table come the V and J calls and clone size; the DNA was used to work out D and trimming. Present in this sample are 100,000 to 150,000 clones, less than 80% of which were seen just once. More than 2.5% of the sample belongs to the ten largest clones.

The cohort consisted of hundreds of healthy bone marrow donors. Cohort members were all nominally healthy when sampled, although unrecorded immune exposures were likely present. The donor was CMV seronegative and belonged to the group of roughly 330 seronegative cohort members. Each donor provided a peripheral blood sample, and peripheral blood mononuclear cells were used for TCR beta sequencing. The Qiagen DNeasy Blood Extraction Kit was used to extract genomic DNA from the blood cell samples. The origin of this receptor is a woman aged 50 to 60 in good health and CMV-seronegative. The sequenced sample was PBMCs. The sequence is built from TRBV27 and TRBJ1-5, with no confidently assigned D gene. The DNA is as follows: TGTGCCAGCAGTTTGAGATATAGCAATCAGCCCCAGCATTTT. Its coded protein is CASSLRYSNQPQHF.